The 30 T cell receptor beta chains presented below share a single source sample, sequenced in a study of regulatory T cells in long-lasting Graves disease. Through Arm-PCR of CDR3 regions and iRepertoire HTBI primers, TCR beta libraries were built. MiXCR, applied by TCRdb to the multiplex PCR reads, yields one record per CDR3 protein. The table shows approximately 490,000 distinct CDR3 sequences, with around 15% occurring only once. Time point described: newly diagnosed GD, antithyroid drugs for less than 3 months. RNA isolated from PBMCs was used to make the TCR library. The sample was also reused in another study, on T cells in Graves' hyperthyroidism and ophthalmopathy.

Sequencing was performed on peripheral blood mononuclear cells (PBMCs), taken at new diagnosis, from a patient treated with antithyroid drugs. The receptors were sampled from a man in his forties with Graves disease.

This clonotype was observed many times. The V gene is TRBV6-2 or TRBV6-3, the J gene TRBJ1-2; a weak D match, TRBD1 (6 bases). This CDR3 is built from 14 residues. Germline values: CDR1 MNHEY, CDR2 SVGEGT. Trimming stripped 5 bases from V and 7 bases from J, with 17 bases between. The CDR3 here is CASSEDTGTLGYTF. CDR3 nucleotides: TGTGCCAGCAGTGAAGATACAGGGACGCTTGGCTACACCTTC.

As concerns this clonotype: A read error may produce the germline difference seen at one junction end. The gene calls are TRBV5-1 and TRBJ2-3; TRBD1 matches at 7 bases. The CDR3 sequence is 15 residues long. Per germline, CDR1 SGHRS and CDR2 YFSETQ. CDR3 amino acids: CASSLKQTGPDTQYF. DNA of the CDR3: TGTGCCAGCAGCTTGAAACAGACAGGGCCAGATACGCAGTATTTT.

This clonotype showed up many times. The rearrangement links TRBV12-3 or TRBV12-4 to TRBJ1-2; 8 bases map to TRBD1. With 6 bases clipped from V and 4 bases from J, the junction kept 7 bases outside the gene matches. There are 14 residues in the CDR3. The CDR3 here is CASSRTGLAYGYTF. CDR3 DNA sequence: TGTGCCAGCAGCCGGACAGGGCTGGCCTATGGCTACACCTTC.

This clonotype came up many times. The chain has TRBV6-2 or TRBV6-3 and TRBJ2-2, with a possible D match to TRBD1 (5 bases). Trimming took 2 bases from V and 4 from J, leaving 5 bases between them. Germline-derived CDR1 and CDR2 are MNHEY and SVGEGT. There are 13 residues in the CDR3. For the CDR3, the DNA is TGTGCCAGCAGTTACAGGGGCACCGGGGAGCTGTTTTTT. Translating gives CASSYRGTGELFF.

To note about this clonotype: This may be a read error: a much more frequent sequence differs by one nucleotide. The chain is built from TRBV7-8 and TRBJ1-1, with unresolved D. This CDR3 is 14 amino acids long. Germline V CDR1 and CDR2: SGHVS, FQNEAQ. In nucleotides, the CDR3 is TGTGCCAGCAGCTTAATGACGGTGAACACTGGAGCTTTCTTT. It yields the protein CASSLMTVNTGAFF.

This clonotype has a count of ten or more. The chain combines TRBV29-1 with TRBJ1-1, with D maybe TRBD1 (6 bases). Trimming shortened V by 7 bases and J by 3 bases, and 12 bases separated the two germline ends. The CDR3 totals 12 residues. The germline V gene has CDR1 SQVTM and CDR2 ANQGSEA. The CDR3 sequence is CSAKQGYTEAFF. For the CDR3, the DNA is TGCAGCGCCAAACAGGGTTACACTGAAGCTTTCTTT.

This clonotype was detected only a few times. The chain recombines TRBV5-1 with TRBJ2-6; D is unclear. The V and J ends lost 2 bases and 0 bases respectively, with 12 bases between them. CDR1 is SGHRS and CDR2 is YFSETQ in the germline V gene. CDR3 length: 17 amino acids. Written as DNA, the CDR3 is TGCGCCAGCAGCTTAGGGTCGGGCCTCTCTGGGGCCAACGTCCTGACTTTC. As protein: CASSLGSGLSGANVLTF.

This clonotype occurred many times. V and J are TRBV3-1 and TRBJ2-2; TRBD2 matches at 10 bases. The CDR3 length is 16 residues. V dropped 3 bases and J dropped 5; count of bases not matched to a gene: 6. The germline V gene encodes CDR1 LGHDT and CDR2 YNNKEL (reference sequence). CDR3: CASSHSGRAWTGELFF. The CDR3, as DNA: TGTGCCAGCAGCCACAGCGGGAGGGCCTGGACCGGGGAGCTGTTTTTT.

Many counts were recorded for this clonotype. V is TRBV11-2 and J is TRBJ2-7; no firm D call. V shed 6 bases and J shed 2 bases, with 23 bases lying between them. Germline V gene sequence: CDR1 SGHAT, CDR2 FQNNGV. The CDR3 covers 17 residues. In DNA, the CDR3 is TGTGCCAGCAGTTTTGGAACGGGCGGCCACGTACCCTACGAGCAGTACTTC. Amino acid sequence: CASSFGTGGHVPYEQYF.

This clonotype was seen ten or more times. The CDR3 DNA reads as TGTGCCAGCAGCTTAGGGGCAGGGCAGCCCCAGCATTTT. Amino acid sequence: CASSLGAGQPQHF. V and J are TRBV5-6 and TRBJ1-5; weak D call: TRBD1 (5 bases). The CDR3 is 13 amino acids. Trimming pared 2 bases from V and 7 bases from J, leaving 10 bases between. CDR1 and CDR2 from the germline V gene are SGHDT and YYEEEE.

This chain links TRBV3-1 with TRBJ1-1; D is uncertain. This CDR3 is built from 13 residues. From germline, CDR1 is LGHDT and CDR2 YNNKEL (reference sequence). V lost 1 base to trimming and J lost 4 bases, with 7 bases between them. The CDR3 reads CASSQALPTEAFF. The CDR3, as DNA: TGTGCCAGCAGCCAAGCCCTCCCCACTGAAGCTTTCTTT.

This clonotype was counted at least ten times. The V call is TRBV20-1, the J call TRBJ1-1; no clear D. Germline CDR1 DFQATT, CDR2 SNEGSKA (reference sequence). This CDR3 contains 15 residues. The V end was cut by 1 base, the J end by 1 base, with 13 bases between. The CDR3 DNA reads TGCAGTGCTAGAGTAATACGGCAGGAGAACACTGAAGCTTTCTTT. This translates into CSARVIRQENTEAFF.

This clonotype came up many times. One end of the junction is discordant with germline, which a read error may explain. The chain links TRBV6-1 to TRBJ2-1, with TRBD1 matching over 7 bases. Germline V CDR1 and CDR2: MNHNS, SASEGT. The CDR3 is 15 amino acids. DNA of the CDR3: TGTGCCAGCAGTGTTCAGGGGGTATACTACAATGAGCATTTCTTC. Translating it yields CASSVQGVYYNEHFF.

This clonotype was counted only a few times. The chain recombines TRBV24-1 with TRBJ2-7; 7 nucleotides line up with TRBD2. Trimming removed 2 bases from V and 12 bases from J; junction bases left unmatched: 12. CDR1 is KGHDR and CDR2 is SFDVKD in the germline V gene. The CDR3 has 14 amino acids. The CDR3 nucleotides are TGTGCCACCAGTGATTCCCGTCGGCTAGCGGAACGGTACTTC. Translating it yields CATSDSRRLAERYF.

This clonotype appeared many times. A much larger clone differs by one base, so this may be a read error. The chain uses TRBV6-2 or TRBV6-3 and TRBJ1-1; tentatively, D is TRBD1 (5 bases). CDR3 length equals 13 residues. Trimming pared 7 bases from V and 1 base from J, leaving 10 bases between. Germline V gene data show CDR1 as MNHEY and CDR2 as SVGEGT. The CDR3 sequence: CASNLGANTEAFF. For the CDR3, the DNA is TGTGCCAGCAATTTAGGGGCGAACACTGAAGCTTTCTTT.

The chain recombines TRBV14 with TRBJ2-1; TRBD1 is a possible D gene (5 bases). Germline CDR1 and CDR2: SGHDN and FVKESK. The CDR3 has 13 residues. V was pared by 3 bases and J by 5 bases, with 8 bases between. The CDR3 bases are TGTGCCAGCAGCCATAGGGGTCACAATGAGCAGTTCTTC. It specifies CASSHRGHNEQFF.

This clonotype was observed at least ten times. This chain links TRBV2 with TRBJ2-7; TRBD1 or TRBD2 may be the D gene (5 bases each). V lost 6 bases to trimming and J lost 1 base, with 16 bases between them. This CDR3 is 15 amino acids long. CDR1 is SNHLY, CDR2 FYNNEI, per germline. The chain's CDR3 is CASSSIRGPSYEQYF. The CDR3 DNA follows: TGTGCCAGCAGCTCAATCCGGGGACCTTCCTACGAGCAGTACTTC.

The chain is built from TRBV5-5 and TRBJ2-5; 7 nucleotides align to TRBD2. The trim removed 2 bases at V and 3 bases at J, leaving 7 bases unmatched. Germline V lookup: CDR1 SGHKS, CDR2 YYEKEE (reference sequence). This CDR3 has 15 amino acids. In DNA, the CDR3 is TGTGCCAGCAGCTTCCCCCGGGCGGGAGAAGAGACCCAGTACTTC. This encodes CASSFPRAGEETQYF.

This clonotype has a single count. This sequence may be a read error, since a much larger clone differs from it by one base. This chain joins TRBV27 and TRBJ2-1; 8 bases are shared with TRBD1. The CDR3 extends over 16 amino acids. Germline CDR1 is MNHEY and CDR2 is SMNVEV (reference sequence). Trimming took 5 bases from V and 7 from J; bases not matched to a gene: 13. In DNA form, the CDR3 reads TGTGCCAGCAGTGATTCCGGGACAGGTGAGAGGAATGAGCAGTTCTTC. Translated, it gives CASSDSGTGERNEQFF.

CDR3 residues: CSASGPPGDTQYF. Written as DNA, the CDR3 is TGCAGTGCTTCCGGGCCGCCTGGAGATACGCAGTATTTT. The chain is built from TRBV20-1 and TRBJ2-3; D not certain. The germline gives CDR1 DFQATT, CDR2 SNEGSKA (reference sequence). This CDR3 comprises 13 residues. Trimming pared 5 bases from V and 5 bases from J, leaving 14 bases between.

There are a few counts of this clonotype. J is TRBJ2-6 and V is TRBV24-1; possible D gene TRBD2, 6 bases. Trimming pared 10 bases from V and 1 base from J, leaving 13 bases between. The CDR3 runs to 15 residues. Germline CDR1 KGHDR, CDR2 SFDVKD. The CDR3 region has the DNA TGTGCCACTGTTGATGCGGGGTCTGGGGCCAACGTCCTGACTTTC. Amino acid sequence: CATVDAGSGANVLTF.

This clonotype was seen only a few times. V usage is TRBV15 and J usage is TRBJ1-6, with D possibly matching TRBD1 (6 bases). From germline, CDR1 is LNHNV and CDR2 YYDKDF (reference sequence). Trimming stripped 0 bases from V and 10 bases from J, with 10 bases between. The CDR3 has 14 residues. The CDR3: CATSRDNRDSPLHF. In DNA, the CDR3 is TGTGCCACCAGCAGAGATAACAGGGACTCACCCCTCCACTTT.

This chain connects TRBV11-2 to TRBJ2-1; 7 bases match TRBD2. This CDR3 region has 16 residues. Germline CDR1 and CDR2: SGHAT and FQNNGV. J was trimmed by 7 bases and V by 5 bases; bases with no gene match: 14. Here the CDR3 reads CASSQDPSGMSNEQFF. The CDR3 region has the DNA TGTGCCAGCAGCCAAGATCCCAGCGGGATGTCTAATGAGCAGTTCTTC.

The chain has TRBV10-2 and TRBJ1-5; 7 bases are a match to TRBD1. V lost 6 bases, J lost 1 base, and 6 bases stayed unmatched. The CDR3 extends over 15 amino acids. Germline CDR1 is WSHSY and CDR2 is SAAADI. CDR3 residues: CASRQAGGSNQPQHF. CDR3 DNA sequence: TGCGCCAGCAGGCAAGCAGGGGGGAGCAATCAGCCCCAGCATTTT.

The sample holds many counts of this clonotype. This chain connects TRBV6-2 or TRBV6-3 to TRBJ2-2, with TRBD1 identical over 8 bases. The germline gives CDR1 MNHEY, CDR2 SVGEGT. The CDR3 runs 16 residues. The J segment lost 1 base and the V segment lost 2 bases, leaving 3 bases of the junction unmatched. CDR3 in DNA: TGTGCCAGCAGTTACCGGACAGGGATGAACACCGGGGAGCTGTTTTTT. Translated, it gives CASSYRTGMNTGELFF.

This clonotype showed up many times. The genes are TRBV6-1 and TRBJ2-5; TRBD2 aligns across 7 bases. The CDR3 runs 14 residues. Germline CDR1 and CDR2: MNHNS and SASEGT. J gave up 4 bases and V 6 bases, and 8 bases lay outside the gene matches. CDR3 nucleotide sequence: TGTGCCAGCAGCTTCCCGGGGGGAGGAGAGACCCAGTACTTC. Amino acid sequence: CASSFPGGGETQYF.

The rearrangement uses TRBV10-3 and TRBJ2-7, with a weak D call TRBD2 (6 bases). With 8 bases removed from V and 3 bases from J, the gap between germline ends came to 11 bases. This CDR3 is 12 amino acids long. Per the germline V gene, CDR1 is ENHRY and CDR2 is SYGVKD. The CDR3 nucleotides are TGTGCCATCGGGTGGAGGGTCTACGAGCAGTACTTC. It encodes CAIGWRVYEQYF.

The sample holds many counts of this clonotype. This sequence joins TRBV6-1 and TRBJ2-1; D is unresolved. The V gene's germline CDR1 is MNHNS and CDR2 SASEGT. CDR3 length: 14 residues. The V and J ends lost 7 bases and 4 bases respectively, with 14 bases between them. CDR3 in amino acids: CASTQTGLYNEQFF. The CDR3 DNA is TGTGCCAGCACCCAAACCGGGCTATACAATGAGCAGTTCTTC.

This rearrangement joins TRBV11-3 to TRBJ1-1; D is uncertain. The germline V gene has CDR1 SGHNT and CDR2 YENEEA. The CDR3 runs to 13 residues. V lost 6 bases to trimming and J lost 0 bases, with 8 bases between them. The CDR3 is CASRNDMNTEAFF. The CDR3 DNA follows: TGTGCCAGCAGAAACGACATGAACACTGAAGCTTTCTTT.

This clonotype was seen at least ten times. The rearrangement uses TRBV28 and TRBJ2-7; D is perhaps TRBD2 (6 bases). Trimming took off 2 bases at V and 0 bases at J, with 11 bases between the two ends. Per germline, CDR1 MDHEN and CDR2 SYDVKM. The CDR3 is 15 amino acids. CDR3 region: CASSLPAGVSYEQYF. The CDR3 DNA follows: TGTGCCAGCAGTTTACCAGCGGGCGTCTCCTACGAGCAGTACTTC.